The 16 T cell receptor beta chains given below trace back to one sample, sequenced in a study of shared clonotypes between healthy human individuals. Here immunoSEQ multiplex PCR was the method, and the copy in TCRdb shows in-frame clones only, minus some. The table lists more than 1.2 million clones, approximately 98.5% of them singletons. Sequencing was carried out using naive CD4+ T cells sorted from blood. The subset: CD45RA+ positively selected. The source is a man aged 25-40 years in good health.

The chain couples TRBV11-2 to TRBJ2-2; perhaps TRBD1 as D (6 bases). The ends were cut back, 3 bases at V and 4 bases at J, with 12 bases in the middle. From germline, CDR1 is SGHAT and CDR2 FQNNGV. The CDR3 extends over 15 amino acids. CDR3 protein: CASSFSTGFTGELFF. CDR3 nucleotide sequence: TGTGCCAGCAGCTTCTCCACAGGGTTCACCGGGGAGCTGTTTTTT.

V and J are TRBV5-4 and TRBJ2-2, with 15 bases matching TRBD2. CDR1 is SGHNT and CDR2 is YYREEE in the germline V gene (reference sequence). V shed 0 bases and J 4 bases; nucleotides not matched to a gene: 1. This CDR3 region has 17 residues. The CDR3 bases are TGTGCCAGCAGCTTGGGGACTAGCGGGAGGGTCACCGGGGAGCTGTTTTTT. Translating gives CASSLGTSGRVTGELFF.

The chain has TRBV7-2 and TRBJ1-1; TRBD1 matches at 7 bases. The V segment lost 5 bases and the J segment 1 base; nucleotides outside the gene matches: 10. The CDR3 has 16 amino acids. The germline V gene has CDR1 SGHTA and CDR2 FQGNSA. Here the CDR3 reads CASSETGRTPNTEAFF. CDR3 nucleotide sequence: TGTGCCAGCAGCGAGACAGGGAGGACGCCGAACACTGAAGCTTTCTTT.

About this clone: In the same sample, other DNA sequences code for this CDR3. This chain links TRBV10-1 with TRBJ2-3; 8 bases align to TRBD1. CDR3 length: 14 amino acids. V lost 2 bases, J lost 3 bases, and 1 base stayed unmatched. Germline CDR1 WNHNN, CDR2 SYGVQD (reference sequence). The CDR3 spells CASSEGQGTDTQYF. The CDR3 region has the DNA TGCGCCAGCAGTGAGGGACAGGGAACAGATACGCAGTATTTT.

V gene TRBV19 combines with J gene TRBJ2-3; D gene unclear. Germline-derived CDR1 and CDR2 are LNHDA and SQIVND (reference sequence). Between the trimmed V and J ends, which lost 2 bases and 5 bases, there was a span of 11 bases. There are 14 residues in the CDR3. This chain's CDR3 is CASSIRSWVDTQYF. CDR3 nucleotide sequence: TGTGCCAGTAGTATAAGGTCCTGGGTAGATACGCAGTATTTT.

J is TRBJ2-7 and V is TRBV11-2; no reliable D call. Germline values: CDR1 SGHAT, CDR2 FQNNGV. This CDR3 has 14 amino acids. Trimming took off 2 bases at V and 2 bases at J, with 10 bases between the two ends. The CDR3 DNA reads TGTGCCAGCAGCTTATTCAGAGATGCCTACGAGCAGTACTTC. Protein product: CASSLFRDAYEQYF.

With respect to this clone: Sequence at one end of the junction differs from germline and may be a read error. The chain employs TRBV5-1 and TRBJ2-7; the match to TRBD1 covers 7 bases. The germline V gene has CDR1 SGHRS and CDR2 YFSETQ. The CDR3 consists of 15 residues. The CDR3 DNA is TGCGCCAGCAGCTTCCCAGGGGGAAACTCCGACGAGCAGTACTTC. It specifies CASSFPGGNSDEQYF.

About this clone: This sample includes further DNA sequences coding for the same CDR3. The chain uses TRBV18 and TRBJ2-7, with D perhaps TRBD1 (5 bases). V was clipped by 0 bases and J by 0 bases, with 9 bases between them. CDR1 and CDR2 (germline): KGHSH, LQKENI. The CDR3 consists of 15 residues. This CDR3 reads CASSPPGQGSYEQYF. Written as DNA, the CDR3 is TGTGCCAGCTCACCACCTGGCCAGGGCTCCTACGAGCAGTACTTC.

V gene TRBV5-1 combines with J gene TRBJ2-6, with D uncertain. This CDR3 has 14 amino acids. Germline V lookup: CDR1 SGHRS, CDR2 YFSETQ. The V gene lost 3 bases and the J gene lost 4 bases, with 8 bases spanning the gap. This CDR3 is CASSSRRGANVLTF. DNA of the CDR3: TGCGCCAGCAGCTCGAGAAGGGGGGCCAACGTCCTGACTTTC. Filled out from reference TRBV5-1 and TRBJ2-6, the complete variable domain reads KAGVTQTPRYLIKTRGQQVTLSCSPISGHRSVSWYQQTPGQGLQFLFEYFSETQRNKGNFPGRFSGRQFSNSRSEMNVSTLELGDSALYLCASSSRRGANVLTFGAGSRLTVL.

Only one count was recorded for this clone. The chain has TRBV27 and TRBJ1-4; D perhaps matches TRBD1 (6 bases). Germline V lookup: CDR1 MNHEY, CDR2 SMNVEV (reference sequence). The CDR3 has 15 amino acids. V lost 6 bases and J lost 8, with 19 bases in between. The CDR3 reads CASRSSGIRGEKLFF. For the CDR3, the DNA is TGTGCCAGCAGGTCCTCCGGGATTAGGGGGGAAAAACTGTTTTTT. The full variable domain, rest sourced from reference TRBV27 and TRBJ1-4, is EAQVTQNPRYLITVTGKKLTVTCSQNMNHEYMSWYRQDPGLGLRQIYYSMNVEVTDKGDVPEGYKVSRKEKRNFPLILESPSPNQTSLYFCASRSSGIRGEKLFFGSGTQLSVL.

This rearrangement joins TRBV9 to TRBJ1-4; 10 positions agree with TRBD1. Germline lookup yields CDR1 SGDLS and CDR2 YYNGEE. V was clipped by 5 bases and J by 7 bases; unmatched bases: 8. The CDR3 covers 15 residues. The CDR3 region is CASSTGQGIGEKLFF. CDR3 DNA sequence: TGTGCCAGCAGTACGGGACAGGGGATCGGTGAAAAACTGTTTTTT.

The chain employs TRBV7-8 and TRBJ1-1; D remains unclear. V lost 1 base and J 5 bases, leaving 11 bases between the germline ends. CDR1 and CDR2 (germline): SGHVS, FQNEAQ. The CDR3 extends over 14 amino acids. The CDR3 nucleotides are TGTGCCAGCAGCTTAGTGGCAGGTCCAACTGAAGCTTTCTTT. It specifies CASSLVAGPTEAFF. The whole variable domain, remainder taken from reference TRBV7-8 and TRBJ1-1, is GAGVSQSPRYKVAKRGQDVALRCDPISGHVSLFWYQQALGQGPEFLTYFQNEAQLDKSGLPSDRFFAERPEGSVSTLKIQRTQQEDSAVYLCASSLVAGPTEAFFGQGTRLTVV.

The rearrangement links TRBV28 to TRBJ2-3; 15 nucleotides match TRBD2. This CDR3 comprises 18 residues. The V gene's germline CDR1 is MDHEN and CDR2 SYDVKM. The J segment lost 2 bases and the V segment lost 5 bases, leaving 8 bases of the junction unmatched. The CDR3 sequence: CASSPLGLAGGSTDTQYF. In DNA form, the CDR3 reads TGTGCCAGCAGTCCTCTCGGACTAGCGGGAGGGTCCACAGATACGCAGTATTTT.

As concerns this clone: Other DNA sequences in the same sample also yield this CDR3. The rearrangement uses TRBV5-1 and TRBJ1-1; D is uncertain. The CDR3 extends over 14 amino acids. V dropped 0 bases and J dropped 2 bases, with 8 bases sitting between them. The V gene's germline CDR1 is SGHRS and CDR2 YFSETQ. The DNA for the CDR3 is TGCGCCAGCAGCTTGGGAGGAGGAAACACTGAAGCTTTCTTT. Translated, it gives CASSLGGGNTEAFF. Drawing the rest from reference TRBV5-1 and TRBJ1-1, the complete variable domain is KAGVTQTPRYLIKTRGQQVTLSCSPISGHRSVSWYQQTPGQGLQFLFEYFSETQRNKGNFPGRFSGRQFSNSRSEMNVSTLELGDSALYLCASSLGGGNTEAFFGQGTRLTVV.

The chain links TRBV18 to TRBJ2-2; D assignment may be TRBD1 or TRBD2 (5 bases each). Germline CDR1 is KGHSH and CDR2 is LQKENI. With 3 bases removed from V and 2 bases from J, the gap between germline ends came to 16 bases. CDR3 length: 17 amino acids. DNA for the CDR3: TGTGCCAGCTCACCCTTAGCCGGGACGGATAACACCGGGGAGCTGTTTTTT. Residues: CASSPLAGTDNTGELFF.

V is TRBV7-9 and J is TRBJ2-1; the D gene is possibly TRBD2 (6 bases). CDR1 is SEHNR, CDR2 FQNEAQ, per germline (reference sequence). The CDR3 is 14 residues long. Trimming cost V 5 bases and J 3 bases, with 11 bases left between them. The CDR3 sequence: CASSPPEGYNEQFF. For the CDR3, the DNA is TGTGCCAGCAGCCCCCCGGAGGGCTACAATGAGCAGTTCTTC.